A single sample is the source of the 30 T cell receptor beta chains below, sequenced in a study of T cell responses to AZD1222 COVID-19 vaccine. Sequencing was performed with immunoSEQ multiplex PCR; in TCRdb, only in-frame clones are kept and a portion is missing. The profile covers about 35,000 clones, with about nine tenths appearing a single time and 11% taken by the ten largest. The sequencing used peripheral blood, collected 28 days after the second AZD1222 dose. These receptors came from an adult who received the AZD1222 COVID-19 vaccine.

In nucleotides, the CDR3 is TGTGCCAGCAGCTTGGCGGGACAGGTCTCGAACTATGGCTACACCTTC. Translation gives CASSLAGQVSNYGYTF. The chain carries TRBV5-4 and TRBJ1-2, with TRBD1 matching 8 bases. The germline CDR1 and CDR2 sequences are SGHNT and YYREEE (reference sequence). V shed 0 bases, J shed 2 bases, and the junction held 6 bases outside the gene matches. There are 16 residues in the CDR3.

The chain uses TRBV28 and TRBJ2-3; 9 bases map to TRBD2. Germline loops: CDR1 MDHEN, CDR2 SYDVKM. V gave up 8 bases and J gave up 5 bases; unmatched junction bases: 11. The CDR3 is 15 amino acids. CDR3 protein: CASAAPAGGRDTQYF. The CDR3 DNA follows: TGTGCCAGCGCAGCCCCAGCGGGAGGAAGAGATACGCAGTATTTT.

V usage is TRBV10-1 and J usage is TRBJ1-5; 8 bases fit TRBD1. Trimming took 5 bases from V and 2 from J; bases not matched to a gene: 2. Germline V lookup: CDR1 WNHNN, CDR2 SYGVQD (reference sequence). This CDR3 spans 14 amino acids. DNA of the CDR3: TGCGCCAGCAGTACAGGGGGTGGCAATCAGCCCCAGCATTTT. Amino acids: CASSTGGGNQPQHF.

For the CDR3, the DNA is TGTGCTAGTGGTTTACAGGGAGTAGCCAAAAACATTCAGTACTTC. Protein sequence: CASGLQGVAKNIQYF. The V and J genes are TRBV12-5 and TRBJ2-4; possibly TRBD1 for D (6 bases). Germline-derived CDR1 and CDR2 are LGHNT and FRNRAP. The CDR3 consists of 15 residues. V shed 3 bases and J shed 0 bases, with 9 bases lying between them.

The gene calls are TRBV4-2 and TRBJ2-7; either TRBD1 or TRBD2 may fit D (5 bases each). With 4 bases removed from V and 4 bases from J, the gap between germline ends came to 17 bases. CDR3 length equals 15 residues. The germline CDR1 and CDR2 sequences are LGHNA and YNFKEQ. The CDR3 DNA sequence: TGTGCCAGCAGCCCCACGGGGCAGGGACCTTACGAGCAGTACTTC. As protein: CASSPTGQGPYEQYF.

This chain links TRBV15 with TRBJ1-4, with 10 nucleotides matching TRBD1. CDR3 length equals 18 residues. The V and J ends lost 2 bases and 1 base, in that order; junction bases with no gene match: 7. Per germline, CDR1 LNHNV and CDR2 YYDKDF (reference sequence). The CDR3 loop reads CATSRFGDRGRTNEKLFF. The CDR3 bases are TGTGCCACCAGCAGATTCGGCGACAGGGGGCGAACTAATGAAAAACTGTTTTTT. The full variable domain, in which reference TRBV15 and TRBJ1-4 provide the parts outside the CDR3, is DAMVIQNPRYQVTQFGKPVTLSCSQTLNHNVMYWYQQKSSQAPKLLFHYYDKDFNNEADTPDNFQSRRPNTSFCFLDIRSPGLGDTAMYLCATSRFGDRGRTNEKLFFGSGTQLSVL.

The genes are TRBV6-1 and TRBJ2-3; D is ambiguous. Germline CDR1 MNHNS, CDR2 SASEGT. The CDR3 runs to 15 residues. V lost 3 bases, J lost 1 base, and 11 bases lay in between. The CDR3 here is CASSDGPQGTDTQYF. In DNA, the CDR3 is TGTGCCAGCAGTGACGGTCCCCAGGGCACAGATACGCAGTATTTT.

This chain uses TRBV5-4 with TRBJ2-3; 14 bases line up with TRBD2. With 10 bases clipped from V and 6 bases from J, the junction kept 16 bases outside the gene matches. This CDR3 is built from 17 residues. Germline V gene sequence: CDR1 SGHNT, CDR2 YYREEE (reference sequence). Here the CDR3 reads CAGGLAGVDASPDTQYF. Here the CDR3 DNA reads TGTGCCGGGGGACTAGCGGGAGTAGATGCCAGTCCGGATACGCAGTATTTT.

The DNA for the CDR3 is TGCGCCAGCAGCTTGAACGGGGTAGGGCAAGAGACCCAGTACTTC. Protein sequence: CASSLNGVGQETQYF. The rearrangement joins TRBV5-1 to TRBJ2-5; weak D call: TRBD2 (5 bases). The CDR3 sequence is 15 residues long. Germline V gene data show CDR1 as SGHRS and CDR2 as YFSETQ. With 1 base removed from V and 2 bases from J, the gap between germline ends came to 12 bases.

This sequence joins TRBV6-5 and TRBJ2-3, with D perhaps being TRBD1 or TRBD2 (5 bases each). The V and J ends lost 6 bases and 3 bases respectively, with 13 bases between them. Germline lookup yields CDR1 MNHEY and CDR2 SVGAGI. This CDR3 region has 14 residues. The CDR3 nucleotides are TGTGCCAGCAGCTCCCGTGGGGGAACAGATACGCAGTATTTT. Translated, it gives CASSSRGGTDTQYF.

The chain is built from TRBV7-2 and TRBJ2-2, with TRBD2 matching 12 bases. Per the germline V gene, CDR1 is SGHTA and CDR2 is FQGNSA. This CDR3 comprises 15 residues. With V trimmed by 4 bases and J by 6 bases, 3 bases remained unmatched. Here the CDR3 reads CASSSPSGGAGELFF. Here the CDR3 DNA reads TGTGCCAGCAGCTCTCCTAGCGGGGGGGCCGGGGAGCTGTTTTTT.

This chain connects TRBV5-3 to TRBJ2-7; TRBD2 aligns across 7 bases. TRBV5-3 is sorted into the ORF group, with uncertain function. The CDR3 extends over 16 amino acids. V lost 3 bases to trimming and J lost 7 bases; unmatched junction nucleotides: 16. The CDR3 bases are TGTGCCAGAAGCTACCTGGGGGGAGCGGGAAGGTGGGAGCAGTACTTC. Translated: CARSYLGGAGRWEQYF.

V gene TRBV5-1 combines with J gene TRBJ2-7; TRBD1 agrees at 7 bases. Germline trimming cut 5 bases from V and 5 bases from J; bases unmatched to any gene: 7. CDR1 SGHRS and CDR2 YFSETQ come from the germline V gene. CDR3 length equals 13 residues. The CDR3 nucleotides read TGCGCCAGCAGGTCAAGACAGGGCCACGAGCAGTACTTC. Translated: CASRSRQGHEQYF. Looking up the rest from reference TRBV5-1 and TRBJ2-7 gives the full variable domain: KAGVTQTPRYLIKTRGQQVTLSCSPISGHRSVSWYQQTPGQGLQFLFEYFSETQRNKGNFPGRFSGRQFSNSRSEMNVSTLELGDSALYLCASRSRQGHEQYFGPGTRLTVT.

The chain employs TRBV5-1 and TRBJ1-2; possibly TRBD1 for D (5 bases). Germline CDR1 is SGHRS and CDR2 is YFSETQ. The CDR3 covers 14 residues. V gave up 0 bases and J gave up 5 bases, with 11 bases separating them. The CDR3 is CASSLARVPYGYTF. CDR3 nucleotide sequence: TGCGCCAGCAGCTTGGCCAGGGTACCATATGGCTACACCTTC.

The V call is TRBV19, the J call TRBJ2-3; 9 nucleotides agree with TRBD1. This CDR3 is built from 15 residues. Unmatched junction bases numbered 3, after V lost 5 bases and J lost 0 bases. Germline V lookup: CDR1 LNHDA, CDR2 SQIVND (reference sequence). CDR3 sequence reads: CASSLQGASTDTQYF. DNA of the CDR3: TGTGCCAGTAGTTTACAGGGGGCTAGCACAGATACGCAGTATTTT.

This chain joins TRBV29-1 and TRBJ1-2, with D unclear. V shed 1 base and J shed 4 bases, with 4 bases lying between them. CDR1 is SQVTM, CDR2 ANQGSEA, per germline. The CDR3 totals 11 residues. CDR3 loop: CSVEVGYGYTF. CDR3 in DNA: TGCAGCGTTGAAGTGGGCTATGGCTACACCTTC.

V and J are TRBV24-1 and TRBJ2-1; 7 bases match TRBD1. V lost 4 bases, J lost 10 bases, and 12 bases stayed unmatched. The CDR3 runs 15 residues. The V gene's germline CDR1 is KGHDR and CDR2 SFDVKD. The CDR3 loop is CATSESGQVRREQFF. The DNA for the CDR3 is TGTGCCACCAGTGAATCCGGACAGGTAAGGCGGGAGCAGTTCTTC.

In its sample, this clone was seen once. This chain uses TRBV20-1 with TRBJ1-4; D is perhaps TRBD1 (6 bases). Germline values: CDR1 DFQATT, CDR2 SNEGSKA (reference sequence). The CDR3 contains 11 residues. Trimming cost V 5 bases and J 8 bases, with 9 bases left between them. The CDR3 loop reads CSAQRGEKLFF. The CDR3 DNA sequence: TGCAGTGCTCAAAGGGGGGAAAAACTGTTTTTT.

The chain uses TRBV6-5 and TRBJ2-7; perhaps TRBD1 as D (5 bases). Germline values: CDR1 MNHEY, CDR2 SVGAGI. This CDR3 is 16 amino acids long. The germline V and J ends were trimmed by 0 bases and 0 bases, with 12 bases remaining between them. CDR3 in DNA: TGTGCCAGCAGTTACTCGATCAGGGTTCACTCCTACGAGCAGTACTTC. Amino acids: CASSYSIRVHSYEQYF.

CDR3 nucleotides: TGTGCCACCAACGGGGACAGGGCGTATGGCTACACCTTC. Protein sequence: CATNGDRAYGYTF. The chain recombines TRBV18 with TRBJ1-2, with 9 bases aligning to TRBD1. CDR3 length: 13 amino acids. Germline V CDR1 and CDR2: KGHSH, LQKENI. The ends lost 10 bases at V and 5 bases at J; junction bases unmatched: 8.

The chain uses TRBV5-1 and TRBJ2-1; D is perhaps TRBD1 or TRBD2 (5 bases each). The V gene lost 4 bases and the J gene lost 0 bases, with 20 bases spanning the gap. Germline V gene data show CDR1 as SGHRS and CDR2 as YFSETQ. The CDR3 runs to 18 residues. The DNA for the CDR3 is TGCGCCAGCAGCCTGGCTGGGGCGGGTGCTAGCTCCTACAATGAGCAGTTCTTC. Translation: CASSLAGAGASSYNEQFF. Supplemented by reference TRBV5-1 and TRBJ2-1, the full variable domain reads KAGVTQTPRYLIKTRGQQVTLSCSPISGHRSVSWYQQTPGQGLQFLFEYFSETQRNKGNFPGRFSGRQFSNSRSEMNVSTLELGDSALYLCASSLAGAGASSYNEQFFGPGTRLTVL.

J is TRBJ1-5 and V is TRBV2, with a possible D match to TRBD1 (5 bases). Germline assignment: CDR1 SNHLY and CDR2 FYNNEI. V was shortened by 6 bases and J by 0 bases, with 12 bases between the two germline ends. The CDR3 has 15 residues. This CDR3 is CASRGGTNSNQPQHF. Here the CDR3 DNA reads TGTGCCAGCAGGGGGGGTACTAATAGCAATCAGCCCCAGCATTTT.

This clone was seen a few times. The J gene is TRBJ2-6, the V gene TRBV19, with a weak D call TRBD1 (6 bases). Germline-derived CDR1 and CDR2 are LNHDA and SQIVND (reference sequence). V dropped 6 bases and J dropped 2 bases, with 11 bases sitting between them. The CDR3 has 15 amino acids. Here the CDR3 DNA reads TGTGCCAGTAGAGGGGGATCTGCTGGGGCCAACGTCCTGACTTTC. This translates into CASRGGSAGANVLTF.

V gene TRBV18 combines with J gene TRBJ1-1; D might be TRBD1 (5 bases). This CDR3 region has 13 residues. Trimming pared 6 bases from V and 3 bases from J, leaving 11 bases between. Germline CDR1 reads KGHSH; CDR2 reads LQKENI. The CDR3: CASSLDSDTEAFF. In DNA, the CDR3 is TGTGCCAGCTCCCTCGACAGTGACACTGAAGCTTTCTTT.

This chain uses TRBV7-9 with TRBJ1-2; D may be TRBD1 (5 bases). V dropped 1 base and J dropped 5 bases, with 11 bases sitting between them. The CDR3 sequence is 14 residues long. Germline CDR1 and CDR2: SEHNR and FQNEAQ (reference sequence). CDR3 nucleotides: TGTGCCAGCAGCTTAGATCGGGGGGGATATGGCTACACCTTC. Its translation: CASSLDRGGYGYTF.

Note on this clone: The same CDR3 also results from other DNA sequences found in this sample. V and J are TRBV28 and TRBJ1-4, with TRBD1 identical over 11 bases. Germline loops: CDR1 MDHEN, CDR2 SYDVKM. The CDR3 covers 15 residues. Losses at the gene ends were 5 bases for V and 8 bases for J; bases not matched to a gene: 7. The CDR3 reads CASSPLGTGGEKLFF. The CDR3 DNA follows: TGTGCCAGCAGTCCCCTAGGGACAGGGGGGGAAAAACTGTTTTTT.

The J gene is TRBJ1-4, the V gene TRBV11-2, with D possibly matching TRBD1 (5 bases). With 0 bases removed from V and 0 bases from J, the gap between germline ends came to 17 bases. From germline, CDR1 is SGHAT and CDR2 FQNNGV. This CDR3 is 19 amino acids long. This CDR3 reads CASSLDQGVGVATNEKLFF. In nucleotides, the CDR3 is TGTGCCAGCAGCTTAGATCAGGGAGTTGGAGTTGCAACTAATGAAAAACTGTTTTTT.

This rearrangement joins TRBV2 to TRBJ1-5, with 9 bases matching TRBD1. This CDR3 is 16 amino acids long. V trimming: 7 bases; J trimming: 0 bases; junction bases outside the gene matches: 7. Germline V gene data show CDR1 as SNHLY and CDR2 as FYNNEI. The CDR3 region is CASTLDRGNSNQPQHF. CDR3 DNA: TGTGCCAGCACGCTAGACAGGGGGAATAGCAATCAGCCCCAGCATTTT.

The chain carries TRBV7-9 and TRBJ2-1; 8 positions match TRBD1. The CDR3 is made up of 16 amino acids. The junction had 11 bases not matched to a gene; V was cut back by 3 bases and J by 7 bases. Germline CDR1 and CDR2: SEHNR and FQNEAQ (reference sequence). CDR3 region: CASSFRSQGAGNEQFF. CDR3 DNA: TGTGCCAGCAGCTTTCGTAGTCAGGGGGCGGGGAATGAGCAGTTCTTC.

The rearrangement links TRBV6-5 to TRBJ1-2, with 8 bases lining up with TRBD1. Germline trimming cut 6 bases from V and 4 bases from J; bases unmatched to any gene: 10. The CDR3 extends over 15 amino acids. Germline V CDR1 and CDR2: MNHEY, SVGAGI. CDR3 residues: CASSPTQGVPYGYTF. CDR3 bases: TGTGCCAGCAGCCCAACACAGGGGGTTCCCTATGGCTACACCTTC.